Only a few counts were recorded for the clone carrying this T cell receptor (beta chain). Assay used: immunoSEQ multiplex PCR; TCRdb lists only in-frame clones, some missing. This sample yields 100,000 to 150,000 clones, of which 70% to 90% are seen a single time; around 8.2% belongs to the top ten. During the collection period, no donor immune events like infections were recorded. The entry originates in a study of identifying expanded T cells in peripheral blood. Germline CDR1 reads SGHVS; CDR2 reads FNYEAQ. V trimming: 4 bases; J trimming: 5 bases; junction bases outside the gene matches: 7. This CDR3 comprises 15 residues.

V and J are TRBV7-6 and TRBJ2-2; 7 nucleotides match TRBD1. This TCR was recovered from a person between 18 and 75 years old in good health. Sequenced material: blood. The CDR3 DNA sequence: TGTGCCAGCAGCTCTTACAGGGGTCGGACCGGGGAGCTGTTTTTT. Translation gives CASSSYRGRTGELFF. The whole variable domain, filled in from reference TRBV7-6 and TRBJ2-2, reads GAGVSQSPRYKVTKRGQDVALRCDPISGHVSLYWYRQALGQGPEFLTYFNYEAQQDKSGLPNDRFSAERPEGSISTLTIQRTEQRDSAMYRCASSSYRGRTGELFFGEGSRLTVL.